These 2 T cell receptor beta chains share one sample of origin, sequenced in a study of post-analysis software for immune sequencing data. Study results and caveats: TRBV5-6, TRBV5-1 and TRBV20-1 belonged to a set of a few TRBV segments that were more frequent in patients than controls.

Libraries were made from TCR beta cDNA, and they carried unique molecular identifiers. TCRdb analysed the PCR reads with MiXCR anew, one entry per CDR3 protein. Of about 820,000 distinct CDR3 sequences listed, 53% are singletons. Antigen specificity for these receptors is unknown. Sequenced material: blood. These receptors were collected from a girl aged 5 to 17 with multiple sclerosis.

The chain joins TRBV5-1 to TRBJ2-3; D may match TRBD1 or TRBD2 (5 bases each). Germline V gene sequence: CDR1 SGHRS, CDR2 YFSETQ. The CDR3 totals 17 residues. The V end was cut by 4 bases, the J end by 1 base, with 19 bases between. The CDR3 DNA is TGCGCCAGCAGCCCCATCGTGGCGAGAGGGGGCACAGATACGCAGTATTTT. As protein: CASSPIVARGGTDTQYF. The full variable domain, completed using reference TRBV5-1 and TRBJ2-3, is KAGVTQTPRYLIKTRGQQVTLSCSPISGHRSVSWYQQTPGQGLQFLFEYFSETQRNKGNFPGRFSGRQFSNSRSEMNVSTLELGDSALYLCASSPIVARGGTDTQYFGPGTRLTVL.

V and J are TRBV20-1 and TRBJ1-2; D unresolved. This CDR3 has 14 residues. Germline values: CDR1 DFQATT, CDR2 SNEGSKA (reference sequence). V lost 2 bases and J 5 bases, leaving 15 bases between the germline ends. DNA of the CDR3: TGCAGTGCTAGACCAGGCGGAGCGATGTATGGCTACACCTTC. Translated, it gives CSARPGGAMYGYTF.